This T cell receptor (beta chain) was found in a study of T cells in Graves' hyperthyroidism and ophthalmopathy. RNA transcripts yielded amplified TCR beta CDR3 regions. HTBI primers drove first-round RT-PCR of the TCR CDR3. TCRdb reanalysed the multiplex PCR reads using MiXCR and keeps one entry per CDR3 protein. The sample holds over 500,000 distinct CDR3 sequences, around 15% seen once. This clonotype showed up many times. V dropped 0 bases and J dropped 1 base, with 13 bases sitting between them. This CDR3 region has 16 residues. Germline V gene lookup returns CDR1 SGDLS and CDR2 YYNGEE. This TCR came from a middle-aged woman with Graves' hyperthyroidism. The sample taken for sequencing was blood. The chain uses TRBV9 and TRBJ1-1; possibly TRBD1 for D (6 bases). The CDR3 nucleotides read TGTGCCAGCAGCGTAGCTCCCGGACAGCCGAACACTGAAGCTTTCTTT. Encoded protein: CASSVAPGQPNTEAFF.